Following are 11 T cell receptor beta chains from one sample sequenced in a study of blood T cell repertoires in COVID-19. TCRdb's copy holds only in-frame clones and misses some; the assay was immunoSEQ multiplex PCR. The sample holds 250,000 to 300,000 clones, 81% seen once. Sequenced: peripheral blood. These receptors all come from an older woman with active or convalescent COVID-19.

V usage is TRBV5-6 and J usage is TRBJ1-2; no clear D. CDR1 is SGHDT and CDR2 is YYEEEE in the germline V gene. V was trimmed by 4 bases and J by 4 bases, leaving 11 bases between them. This CDR3 region has 13 residues. The CDR3 protein is CASSRMGSYGYTF. CDR3 nucleotides: TGTGCCAGCAGCCGGATGGGCAGCTATGGCTACACCTTC.

The chain couples TRBV2 to TRBJ1-4; the match to TRBD1 covers 12 bases. This CDR3 has 15 amino acids. V gave up 6 bases and J gave up 11 bases; unmatched junction bases: 10. The V gene's germline CDR1 is SNHLY and CDR2 FYNNEI. CDR3 sequence reads: CASSDRGQGAEKLFF. Here the CDR3 DNA reads TGTGCCAGCAGCGACCGGGGACAGGGGGCAGAGAAACTGTTTTTT. Combining the CDR3 with reference TRBV2 and TRBJ1-4 gives the whole variable domain EPEVTQTPSHQVTQMGQEVILRCVPISNHLYFYWYRQILGQKVEFLVSFYNNEISEKSEIFDDQFSVERPDGSNFTLKIRSTKLEDSAMYFCASSDRGQGAEKLFFGSGTQLSVL.

The genes are TRBV2 and TRBJ2-4; the D gene is possibly TRBD1 (6 bases). The CDR3 is made up of 13 amino acids. The V end was cut by 6 bases, the J end by 10 bases, with 16 bases between. CDR1 SNHLY and CDR2 FYNNEI come from the germline V gene. In nucleotides, the CDR3 is TGTGCCAGCAGCGAAAGGATGGGGGCGATTCAGTACTTC. Protein: CASSERMGAIQYF.

V and J are TRBV5-6 and TRBJ1-2, with 12 bases fitting TRBD1. V was clipped by 3 bases and J by 5 bases; unmatched bases: 8. There are 16 residues in the CDR3. Germline CDR1 and CDR2: SGHDT and YYEEEE. CDR3 sequence reads: CASSWGPGQGAYGYTF. The CDR3 region has the DNA TGTGCCAGCAGCTGGGGCCCGGGACAGGGGGCTTATGGCTACACCTTC.

The rearrangement joins TRBV15 to TRBJ2-1; 7 positions match TRBD2. The germline V gene encodes CDR1 LNHNV and CDR2 YYDKDF (reference sequence). V lost 4 bases to trimming and J lost 7 bases; unmatched junction nucleotides: 4. The CDR3 has 13 amino acids. CDR3 amino acids: CATSTGRGNEQFF. CDR3 bases: TGTGCCACCAGCACTGGGAGGGGAAATGAGCAGTTCTTC.

The genes are TRBV11-2 and TRBJ2-3; D remains unclear. The CDR3 is 15 amino acids. Deletions cut 6 bases from V and 2 bases from J, with 15 bases between. Looked up from germline, CDR1 is SGHAT and CDR2 is FQNNGV. This chain's CDR3 is CASSRQRFSTDTQYF. CDR3 coding DNA: TGTGCCAGCAGTCGCCAGAGGTTCTCCACAGATACGCAGTATTTT.

The chain links TRBV3-1 (or the pseudogene TRBV3-2) to TRBJ2-2, with 12 bases lining up with TRBD2. This CDR3 spans 16 amino acids. V was clipped by 4 bases and J by 3 bases; unmatched bases: 3. In germline, CDR1 is LGHDT, CDR2 YNNKEL (reference sequence). This CDR3 is CASSPRTSGDTGELFF. In DNA, the CDR3 is TGTGCCAGCAGCCCGCGGACTAGCGGGGACACCGGGGAGCTGTTTTTT.

This clone showed up just a few times. This chain connects TRBV2 to TRBJ2-2; TRBD2 agrees at 12 bases. Looked up from germline, CDR1 is SNHLY and CDR2 is FYNNEI. V lost 7 bases and J lost 4; bases outside the gene matches: 1. This CDR3 contains 14 residues. CDR3 sequence: CASMGLAGTGELFF. In DNA form, the CDR3 reads TGTGCCAGCATGGGACTAGCGGGCACCGGGGAGCTGTTTTTT.

The CDR3 DNA sequence: TGTGCTAGTGGTTTGGTAATCAGGGCTAACACTGAAGCTTTCTTT. Translating it yields CASGLVIRANTEAFF. The chain employs TRBV12-5 and TRBJ1-1, with D maybe TRBD1 (5 bases). CDR3 length: 15 residues. The V and J ends lost 0 bases and 2 bases respectively, with 10 bases between them. Germline CDR1 and CDR2: LGHNT and FRNRAP.

J is TRBJ2-4 and V is TRBV5-6, with TRBD1 identical over 10 bases. This CDR3 contains 14 residues. CDR1 and CDR2 from the germline V gene are SGHDT and YYEEEE. V shed 0 bases and J 7 bases; nucleotides not matched to a gene: 1. The CDR3 sequence: CASSLGTGGNIQYF. In DNA form, the CDR3 reads TGTGCCAGCAGCTTGGGGACAGGGGGGAACATTCAGTACTTC.

This chain connects TRBV5-1 to TRBJ2-1; 10 nucleotides line up with TRBD2. Trimming at V came to 2 bases and at J to 8 bases, leaving 13 bases not matched to a gene. This CDR3 has 17 amino acids. Germline CDR1 is SGHRS and CDR2 is YFSETQ. CDR3 coding DNA: TGCGCCAGCAGCTTCCTCGGTAGCGGGGGGTCGTTGCATGAGCAGTTCTTC. It translates to CASSFLGSGGSLHEQFF.